This paragraph covers one T cell receptor (beta chain) sequence. The sample comes from a study of shared clonotypes between healthy human individuals. Clones were read by immunoSEQ multiplex PCR, and TCRdb kept only the in-frame ones, dropping some. This sample has roughly 1,500,000 clones, with 95% to 99% found just once. Germline V gene data show CDR1 as SGHRS and CDR2 as YFSETQ. The CDR3 sequence is 9 residues long. Trimming removed 7 bases at V and 5 bases at J, with 3 bases between. The sample was naive CD4+ T cells sorted from blood. Subset of the sample: CD45RA+ positively selected. This sequence originates from a man aged 25-45 years in good health. V usage is TRBV5-1 and J usage is TRBJ2-5; no clear D gene. DNA of the CDR3: TGCGCCAGCGCGGAGACCCAGTACTTC. Translated, it gives CASAETQYF.